A selection of T cell receptor beta chains follows, all from one sample in a study of identical twins. TCRdb independently ran MiXCR on the 5' RACE reads; one entry per CDR3 protein. The data hold roughly 470,000 distinct CDR3 sequences, with 13% to 15% observed a single time. Separately, the same data were catalogued under a study of yellow fever vaccine responses in identical twins.

The sequencing sample was made of CD4+ T cells sorted from blood. Receptor source: a woman between 18 and 29 years old in good health. The CDR3 runs from the conserved cysteine through the conserved F or W. The order of the fields is clone size, J gene, D gene, V gene, CDR3 protein, CDR3 DNA. A D gene is named only where the DNA matches it firmly. The size entry is marked missing in some rows and otherwise reads once, few, many or a size class.

clone size: few; J gene: TRBJ2-5; D gene: TRBD1; V gene: TRBV7-2; CDR3 protein: CASSLAHRGGQETQYF; CDR3 DNA: TGTGCCAGCAGCTTAGCGCACAGGGGCGGGCAAGAGACCCAGTACTTC
clone size: many; J gene: TRBJ2-1; D gene: TRBD2; V gene: TRBV12-3/TRBV12-4; CDR3 protein: CASSSTSGGSYNEQFF; CDR3 DNA: TGTGCCAGCAGTTCAACTAGCGGTGGCTCCTACAATGAGCAGTTCTTC
clone size: NA; J gene: TRBJ2-3; D gene: NA; V gene: TRBV25-1; CDR3 protein: CASSEYIGPGAQYF; CDR3 DNA: TGTGCCAGCAGTGAATATATCGGGCCAGGGGCTCAGTATTTT
clone size: NA; J gene: TRBJ2-5; D gene: NA; V gene: TRBV5-1; CDR3 protein: CASSPNMETQYF; CDR3 DNA: TGCGCCAGCAGCCCGAACATGGAGACCCAGTACTTC
clone size: NA; J gene: TRBJ1-5; D gene: TRBD1; V gene: TRBV6-7; CDR3 protein: CASSFTRLKTGIICSNQPQHF; CDR3 DNA: TGTGCCAGCAGTTTCACTCGACTAAAGACAGGGATTATCTGTAGCAATCAGCCCCAGCATTTT
clone size: NA; J gene: TRBJ2-2; D gene: NA; V gene: TRBV29-1; CDR3 protein: CSVGHTGELFF; CDR3 DNA: TGCAGCGTTGGCCACACCGGGGAGCTGTTTTTT
clone size: NA; J gene: TRBJ2-2; D gene: NA; V gene: TRBV19; CDR3 protein: CASSNRNGELFF; CDR3 DNA: TGTGCCAGCAGCAATCGTAACGGGGAGCTGTTTTTT
clone size: NA; J gene: TRBJ2-1; D gene: TRBD2; V gene: TRBV24-1; CDR3 protein: CATSESGSRLFF; CDR3 DNA: TGTGCCACCAGTGAGAGCGGGAGTAGGCTGTTCTTC
clone size: NA; J gene: TRBJ2-4; D gene: NA; V gene: TRBV3-1; CDR3 protein: CASSQFNRGGNIQYF; CDR3 DNA: TGTGCCAGCAGCCAATTTAACAGGGGGGGGAACATTCAGTACTTC
clone size: many; J gene: TRBJ2-3; D gene: TRBD2; V gene: TRBV12-3/TRBV12-4; CDR3 protein: CASSQGLASDTQYF; CDR3 DNA: TGTGCCAGCAGTCAGGGACTAGCCTCAGATACGCAGTATTTT
clone size: NA; J gene: TRBJ2-3; D gene: NA; V gene: TRBV6-1; CDR3 protein: CASSGRIGADTQYF; CDR3 DNA: TGTGCCAGCAGTGGACGGATTGGGGCAGATACGCAGTATTTT
clone size: NA; J gene: TRBJ2-1; D gene: NA; V gene: TRBV19; CDR3 protein: CASSWAPDYNEQFF; CDR3 DNA: TGTGCCAGTAGTTGGGCACCTGACTACAATGAGCAGTTCTTC
clone size: NA; J gene: TRBJ2-1; D gene: TRBD1; V gene: TRBV28; CDR3 protein: CASSLRQGVRTNRPFYEQFF; CDR3 DNA: TGTGCCAGCAGTTTGCGACAGGGGGTTAGGACCAACAGGCCATTTTATGAGCAGTTCTTC
clone size: NA; J gene: TRBJ1-1; D gene: NA; V gene: TRBV7-9; CDR3 protein: CASIRGQNTEAFF; CDR3 DNA: TGTGCCAGCATTCGAGGACAGAACACTGAAGCTTTCTTT
clone size: many; J gene: TRBJ2-5; D gene: NA; V gene: TRBV29-1; CDR3 protein: CSVPRRDLQETQYF; CDR3 DNA: TGCAGCGTCCCTCGACGGGACCTCCAAGAGACCCAGTACTTC
clone size: many; J gene: TRBJ2-5; D gene: NA; V gene: TRBV9; CDR3 protein: CASSGGLRETQYF; CDR3 DNA: TGTGCCAGCAGCGGGGGACTGCGAGAGACCCAGTACTTC
clone size: NA; J gene: TRBJ1-1; D gene: NA; V gene: TRBV7-6; CDR3 protein: CASTPGANTEAFF; CDR3 DNA: TGTGCCAGCACTCCGGGAGCGAACACTGAAGCTTTCTTT
clone size: few; J gene: TRBJ2-2; D gene: NA; V gene: TRBV20-1; CDR3 protein: CSAPRQDYTGELFF; CDR3 DNA: TGCAGTGCGCCTCGCCAGGACTACACAGGGGAGCTGTTTTTT
clone size: NA; J gene: TRBJ2-3; D gene: NA; V gene: TRBV2; CDR3 protein: CASSASTGGGTDTQYF; CDR3 DNA: TGTGCCAGCAGTGCATCCACAGGGGGGGGCACAGATACGCAGTATTTT
clone size: NA; J gene: TRBJ2-4; D gene: TRBD2; V gene: TRBV7-2; CDR3 protein: CASSLVAGGTSGIQYF; CDR3 DNA: TGTGCCAGCAGCTTAGTAGCGGGAGGGACTTCTGGGATTCAGTACTTC
clone size: many; J gene: TRBJ2-5; D gene: NA; V gene: TRBV12-3/TRBV12-4; CDR3 protein: CASSRVQETQYF; CDR3 DNA: TGTGCCAGCAGTCGAGTACAGGAGACCCAGTACTTC
clone size: NA; J gene: TRBJ2-2; D gene: NA; V gene: TRBV5-1; CDR3 protein: CASRDREGRDRNTGELFF; CDR3 DNA: TGCGCCAGCAGAGATAGGGAGGGCCGGGACAGAAACACCGGGGAGCTGTTTTTT
clone size: few; J gene: TRBJ2-1; D gene: TRBD2; V gene: TRBV7-2; CDR3 protein: CASSARGLVGNEQFF; CDR3 DNA: TGTGCCAGCAGCGCAAGGGGACTAGTCGGGAATGAGCAGTTCTTC
clone size: few; J gene: TRBJ2-7; D gene: NA; V gene: TRBV11-2; CDR3 protein: CASTKRGGQTLSSYEQYF; CDR3 DNA: TGTGCCAGCACCAAAAGGGGCGGTCAGACATTATCCTCCTACGAGCAGTACTTC
clone size: NA; J gene: TRBJ2-3; D gene: TRBD1; V gene: TRBV30; CDR3 protein: CAWSSTGGRTDTQYF; CDR3 DNA: TGTGCCTGGAGTTCTACAGGGGGCCGTACAGATACGCAGTATTTT
clone size: few; J gene: TRBJ2-1; D gene: NA; V gene: TRBV5-4; CDR3 protein: CASSLLLTGRSYNEQFF; CDR3 DNA: TGTGCCAGCAGCTTGCTATTAACGGGGAGATCATACAATGAGCAGTTCTTC
clone size: NA; J gene: TRBJ2-4; D gene: NA; V gene: TRBV19; CDR3 protein: CASSPLLDGLNIQYF; CDR3 DNA: TGTGCCAGTAGTCCACTGCTCGACGGGCTAAACATTCAGTACTTC
clone size: NA; J gene: TRBJ2-5; D gene: TRBD2; V gene: TRBV9; CDR3 protein: CASSGRGDGETQYF; CDR3 DNA: TGTGCCAGCAGCGGACGGGGGGATGGGGAGACCCAGTACTTC
clone size: many; J gene: TRBJ2-1; D gene: NA; V gene: TRBV24-1; CDR3 protein: CATSDRDLSYNEQFF; CDR3 DNA: TGTGCCACCAGTGATAGGGACCTCTCCTACAATGAGCAGTTCTTC
clone size: NA; J gene: TRBJ2-3; D gene: NA; V gene: TRBV28; CDR3 protein: CASSLGPGPTTDTQYF; CDR3 DNA: TGTGCCAGCAGTTTAGGGCCGGGGCCTACCACAGATACGCAGTATTTT
clone size: NA; J gene: TRBJ2-1; D gene: TRBD1; V gene: TRBV12-5; CDR3 protein: CASGPSGTGVNEQFF; CDR3 DNA: TGTGCTAGTGGACCCTCCGGGACAGGCGTCAATGAGCAGTTCTTC
clone size: many; J gene: TRBJ1-1; D gene: NA; V gene: TRBV15; CDR3 protein: CATSRARGAAEAFF; CDR3 DNA: TGTGCCACCAGCAGAGCTCGGGGGGCAGCTGAAGCTTTCTTT
clone size: NA; J gene: TRBJ2-7; D gene: TRBD2; V gene: TRBV20-1; CDR3 protein: CSARSLAGGFYEQYF; CDR3 DNA: TGCAGTGCTAGGTCTTTAGCGGGAGGCTTCTACGAGCAGTACTTC